This TCR beta chain appears in the sequencing data of a study of CD8 T cell repertoires and HIV-1 epitope variants. Overall study: Tested: three Gag epitope families, Nef HW9 and YT9.

Libraries were prepared by immunoSEQ multiplex PCR; TCRdb keeps only in-frame clonotypes and omits some of them. The data show approximately 5,000 clones, roughly 65% seen once. Study-level points and caveats: Four or five clonotypes recognized Nef KF9, one HW9, none TAALDMSHF. Most of the nine antigen-specific clonotypes appeared cross-reactive to autologous or escape variants.

Remarks on this clone: Its antigen is undetermined.

The V end was cut by 1 base, the J end by 0 bases, with 8 bases between. From germline, CDR1 is SGHTA and CDR2 FQGTGA. The CDR3 sequence is 15 residues long. The V and J genes are TRBV7-3 and TRBJ2-3, with a weak D call TRBD2 (6 bases). The receptor comes from a male donor with HIV. Sequencing used cultured CD8+ T cells derived from PBMCs. Written as DNA, the CDR3 is TGTGCCAGCAGCTTAATAGCGGAGAGCACAGATACGCAGTATTTT. Protein sequence: CASSLIAESTDTQYF. Looking up the rest from reference TRBV7-3 and TRBJ2-3 gives the full variable domain: GAGVSQTPSNKVTEKGKYVELRCDPISGHTALYWYRQSLGQGPEFLIYFQGTGAADDSGLPNDRFFAVRPEGSVSTLKIQRTERGDSAVYLCASSLIAESTDTQYFGPGTRLTVL.